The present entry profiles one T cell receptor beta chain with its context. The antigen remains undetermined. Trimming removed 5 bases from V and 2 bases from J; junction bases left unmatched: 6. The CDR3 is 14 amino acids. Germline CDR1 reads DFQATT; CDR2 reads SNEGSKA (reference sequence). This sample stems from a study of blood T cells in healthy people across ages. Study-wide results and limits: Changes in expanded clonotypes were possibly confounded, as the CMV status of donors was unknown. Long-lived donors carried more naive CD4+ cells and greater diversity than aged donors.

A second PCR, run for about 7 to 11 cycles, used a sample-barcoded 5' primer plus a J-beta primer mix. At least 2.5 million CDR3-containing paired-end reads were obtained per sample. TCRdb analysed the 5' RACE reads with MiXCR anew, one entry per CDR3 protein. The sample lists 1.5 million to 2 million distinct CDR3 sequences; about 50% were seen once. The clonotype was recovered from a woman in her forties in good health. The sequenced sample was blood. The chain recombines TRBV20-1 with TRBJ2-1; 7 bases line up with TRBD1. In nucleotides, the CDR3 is TGCAGTGCTCTAGGACAGGCGGCCTACAATGAGCAGTTCTTC. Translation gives CSALGQAAYNEQFF.